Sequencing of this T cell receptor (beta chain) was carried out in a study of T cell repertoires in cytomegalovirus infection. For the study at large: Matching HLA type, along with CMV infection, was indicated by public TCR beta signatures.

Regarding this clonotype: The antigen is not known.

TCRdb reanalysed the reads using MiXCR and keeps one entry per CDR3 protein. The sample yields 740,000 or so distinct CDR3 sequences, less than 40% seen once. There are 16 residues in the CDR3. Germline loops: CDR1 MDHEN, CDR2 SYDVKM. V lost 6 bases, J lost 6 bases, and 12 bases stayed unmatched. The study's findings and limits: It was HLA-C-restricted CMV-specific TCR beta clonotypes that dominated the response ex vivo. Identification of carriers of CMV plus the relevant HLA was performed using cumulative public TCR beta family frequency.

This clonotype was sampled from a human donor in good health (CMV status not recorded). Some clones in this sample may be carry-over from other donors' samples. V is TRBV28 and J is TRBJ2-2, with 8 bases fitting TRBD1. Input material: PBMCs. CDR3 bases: TGTGCCAGCAGACCACTAAGGACAGGGTGGTCCGGGGAGCTGTTTTTT. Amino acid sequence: CASRPLRTGWSGELFF.